This T cell receptor (beta chain) was found in a study of human T cells and chemical hapten exposure. The V and J ends lost 4 bases and 7 bases, in that order; junction bases with no gene match: 12. Looked up from germline, CDR1 is MDHEN and CDR2 is SYDVKM. CDR3 length equals 15 residues. Unfractionated whole blood served as the source for total RNA extraction. It was the library that attached unique molecular identifiers to individual cDNA molecules. Each CDR3 protein is one row after TCRdb ran MiXCR on the 5' RACE reads. The sample shows approximately 80,000 distinct CDR3 sequences, around a sixth of them seen only once. As for this clonotype: Its antigen remains unidentified.

General observations from the study: Counts of TCRs above 1 in 1000 frequency stayed unchanged with DPC sensitization.

V is TRBV28 and J is TRBJ2-7; 8 bases are a match to TRBD1. The TCR was taken from a female donor in good health. The CDR3 here is CASSSLTGAPLEQYF. The CDR3 DNA reads TGTGCCAGCAGTTCCCTGACAGGGGCGCCCTTGGAGCAGTACTTC. Based on the CDR3 plus reference TRBV28 and TRBJ2-7, the full variable domain is DVKVTQSSRYLVKRTGEKVFLECVQDMDHENMFWYRQDPGLGLRLIYFSYDVKMKEKGDIPEGYSVSREKKERFSLILESASTNQTSMYLCASSSLTGAPLEQYFGPGTRLTVT.